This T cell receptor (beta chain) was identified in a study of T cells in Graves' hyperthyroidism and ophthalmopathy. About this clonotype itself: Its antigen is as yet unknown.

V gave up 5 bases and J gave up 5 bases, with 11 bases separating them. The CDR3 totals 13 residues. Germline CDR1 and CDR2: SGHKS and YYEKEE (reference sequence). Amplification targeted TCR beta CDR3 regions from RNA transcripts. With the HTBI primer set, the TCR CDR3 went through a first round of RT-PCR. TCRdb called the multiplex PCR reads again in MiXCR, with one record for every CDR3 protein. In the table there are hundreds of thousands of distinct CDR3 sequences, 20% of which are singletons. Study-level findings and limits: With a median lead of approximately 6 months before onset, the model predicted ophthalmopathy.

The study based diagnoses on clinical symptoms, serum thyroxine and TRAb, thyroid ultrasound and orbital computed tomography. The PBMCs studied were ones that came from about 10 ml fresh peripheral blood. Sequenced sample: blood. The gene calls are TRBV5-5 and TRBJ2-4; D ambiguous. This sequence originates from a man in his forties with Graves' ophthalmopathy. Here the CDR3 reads CASRTGPQNIQYF. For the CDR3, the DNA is TGTGCCAGCAGGACCGGGCCTCAAAACATTCAGTACTTC.